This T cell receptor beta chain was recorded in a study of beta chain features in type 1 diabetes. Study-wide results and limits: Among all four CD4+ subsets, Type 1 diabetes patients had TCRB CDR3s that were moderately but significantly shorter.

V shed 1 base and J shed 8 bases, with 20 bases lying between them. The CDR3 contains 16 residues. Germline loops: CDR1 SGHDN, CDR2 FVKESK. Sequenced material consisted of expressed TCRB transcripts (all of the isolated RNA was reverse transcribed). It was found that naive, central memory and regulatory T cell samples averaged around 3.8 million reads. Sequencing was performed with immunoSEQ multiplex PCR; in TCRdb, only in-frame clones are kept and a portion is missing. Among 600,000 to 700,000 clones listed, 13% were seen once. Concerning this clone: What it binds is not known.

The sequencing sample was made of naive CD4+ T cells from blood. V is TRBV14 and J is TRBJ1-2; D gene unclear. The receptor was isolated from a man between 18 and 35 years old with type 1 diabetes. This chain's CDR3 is CASSQVEHITGSGYTF. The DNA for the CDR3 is TGTGCCAGCAGCCAAGTAGAACACATCACCGGGTCGGGCTACACCTTC. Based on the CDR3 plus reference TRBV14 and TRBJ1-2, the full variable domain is EAGVTQFPSHSVIEKGQTVTLRCDPISGHDNLYWYRRVMGKEIKFLLHFVKESKQDESGMPNNRFLAERTGGTYSTLKVQPAELEDSGVYFCASSQVEHITGSGYTFGSGTRLTVV.